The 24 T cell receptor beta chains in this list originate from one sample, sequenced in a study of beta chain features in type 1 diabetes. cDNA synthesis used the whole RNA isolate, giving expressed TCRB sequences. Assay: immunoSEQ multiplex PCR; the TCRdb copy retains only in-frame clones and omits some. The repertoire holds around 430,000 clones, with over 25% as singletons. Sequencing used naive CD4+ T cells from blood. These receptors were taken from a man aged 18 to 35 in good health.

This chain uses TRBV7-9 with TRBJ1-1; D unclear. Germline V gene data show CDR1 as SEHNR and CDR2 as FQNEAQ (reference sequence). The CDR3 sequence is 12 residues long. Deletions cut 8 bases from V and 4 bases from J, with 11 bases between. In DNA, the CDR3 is TGTGCCAGCGCTATCCTGGGCACTGAAGCTTTCTTT. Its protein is CASAILGTEAFF.

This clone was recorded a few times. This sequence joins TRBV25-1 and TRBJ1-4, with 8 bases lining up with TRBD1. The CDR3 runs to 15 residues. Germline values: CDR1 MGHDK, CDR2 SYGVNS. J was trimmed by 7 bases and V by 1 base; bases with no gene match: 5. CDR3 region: CASSEWRTGTEKLFF. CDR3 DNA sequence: TGTGCCAGCAGTGAATGGAGGACAGGGACTGAAAAACTGTTTTTT. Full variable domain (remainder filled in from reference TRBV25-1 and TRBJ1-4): EADIYQTPRYLVIGTGKKITLECSQTMGHDKMYWYQQDPGMELHLIHYSYGVNSTEKGDLSSESTVSRIRTEHFPLTLESARPSHTSQYLCASSEWRTGTEKLFFGSGTQLSVL.

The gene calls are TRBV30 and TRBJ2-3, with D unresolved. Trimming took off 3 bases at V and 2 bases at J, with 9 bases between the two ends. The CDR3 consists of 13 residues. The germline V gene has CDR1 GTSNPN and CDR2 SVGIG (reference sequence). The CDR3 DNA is TGTGCCTGGAGGTCCAGCGTCACAGATACGCAGTATTTT. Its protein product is CAWRSSVTDTQYF.

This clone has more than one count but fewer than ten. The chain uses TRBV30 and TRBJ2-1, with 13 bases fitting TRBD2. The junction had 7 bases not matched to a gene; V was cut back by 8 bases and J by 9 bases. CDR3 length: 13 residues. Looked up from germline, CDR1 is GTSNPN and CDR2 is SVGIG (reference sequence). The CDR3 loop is CARGTSGAPEQFF. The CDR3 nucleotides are TGTGCCCGGGGGACTAGCGGGGCCCCTGAGCAGTTCTTC.

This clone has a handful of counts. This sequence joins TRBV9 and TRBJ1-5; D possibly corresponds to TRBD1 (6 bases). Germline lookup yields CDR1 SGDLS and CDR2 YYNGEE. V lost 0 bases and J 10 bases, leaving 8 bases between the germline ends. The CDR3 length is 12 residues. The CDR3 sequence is CASSVAGGPQHF. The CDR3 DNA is TGTGCCAGCAGCGTAGCCGGGGGCCCCCAGCATTTT.

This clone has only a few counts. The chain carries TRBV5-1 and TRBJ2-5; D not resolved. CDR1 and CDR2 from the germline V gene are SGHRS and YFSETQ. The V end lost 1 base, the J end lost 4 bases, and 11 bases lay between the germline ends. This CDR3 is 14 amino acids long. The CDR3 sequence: CASSLRLVAETQYF. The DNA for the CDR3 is TGCGCCAGCAGCTTGAGGCTAGTCGCAGAGACCCAGTACTTC.

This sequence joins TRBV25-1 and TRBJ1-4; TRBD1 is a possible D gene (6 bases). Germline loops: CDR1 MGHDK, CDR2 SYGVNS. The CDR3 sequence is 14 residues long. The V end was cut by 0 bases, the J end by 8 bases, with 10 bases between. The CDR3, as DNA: TGTGCCAGCAGTGAATACAGGGGTTGGGAAAAACTGTTTTTT. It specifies CASSEYRGWEKLFF.

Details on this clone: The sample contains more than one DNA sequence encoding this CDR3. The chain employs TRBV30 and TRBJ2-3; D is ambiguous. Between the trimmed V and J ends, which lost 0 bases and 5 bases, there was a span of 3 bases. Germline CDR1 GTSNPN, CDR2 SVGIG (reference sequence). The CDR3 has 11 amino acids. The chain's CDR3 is CAWSVIDTQYF. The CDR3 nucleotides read TGTGCCTGGAGTGTAATAGATACGCAGTATTTT.

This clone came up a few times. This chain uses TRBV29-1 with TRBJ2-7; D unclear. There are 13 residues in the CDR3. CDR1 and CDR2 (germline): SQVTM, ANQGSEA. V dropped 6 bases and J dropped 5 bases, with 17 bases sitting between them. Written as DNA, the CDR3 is TGCAGCGTGACACCCGATAACTACGACGAGCAGTACTTC. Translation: CSVTPDNYDEQYF.

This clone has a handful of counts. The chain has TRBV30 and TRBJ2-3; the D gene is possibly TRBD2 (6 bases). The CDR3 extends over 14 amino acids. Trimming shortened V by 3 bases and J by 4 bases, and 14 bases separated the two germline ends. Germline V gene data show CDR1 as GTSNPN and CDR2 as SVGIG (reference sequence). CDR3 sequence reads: CAWRPAGGPDTQYF. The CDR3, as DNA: TGTGCCTGGAGACCAGCGGGTGGCCCAGATACGCAGTATTTT.

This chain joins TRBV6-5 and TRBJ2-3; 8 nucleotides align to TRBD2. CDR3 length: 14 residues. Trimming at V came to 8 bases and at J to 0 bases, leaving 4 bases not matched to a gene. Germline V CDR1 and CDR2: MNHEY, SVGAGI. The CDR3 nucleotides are TGTGCCAGCGGAATAGCGGGAAGCACAGATACGCAGTATTTT. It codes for CASGIAGSTDTQYF.

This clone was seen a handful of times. In nucleotides, the CDR3 is TGTGCCTGGACCCTGGACAGGGGGCTCGGCTACACCTTC. This encodes CAWTLDRGLGYTF. This sequence joins TRBV30 and TRBJ1-2, with 11 bases identical to TRBD1. Trimming took 4 bases from V and 8 from J; bases not matched to a gene: 6. Germline CDR1 GTSNPN, CDR2 SVGIG (reference sequence). The CDR3 covers 13 residues. Combining the CDR3 with reference TRBV30 and TRBJ1-2 gives the whole variable domain SQTIHQWPATLVQPVGSPLSLECTVEGTSNPNLYWYRQAAGRGLQLLFYSVGIGQISSEVPQNLSASRPQDRQFILSSKKLLLSDSGFYLCAWTLDRGLGYTFGSGTRLTVV.

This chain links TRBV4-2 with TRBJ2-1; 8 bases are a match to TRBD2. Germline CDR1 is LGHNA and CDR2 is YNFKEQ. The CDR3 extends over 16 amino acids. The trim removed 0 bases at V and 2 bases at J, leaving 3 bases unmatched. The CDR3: CASSQDNGRAYNEQFF. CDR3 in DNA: TGTGCCAGCAGCCAAGATAACGGGAGGGCCTACAATGAGCAGTTCTTC.

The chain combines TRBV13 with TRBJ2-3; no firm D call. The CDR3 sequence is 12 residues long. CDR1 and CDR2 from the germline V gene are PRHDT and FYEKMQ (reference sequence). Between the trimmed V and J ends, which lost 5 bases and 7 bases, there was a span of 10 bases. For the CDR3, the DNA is TGTGCCAGCAGCCAAACGTTGAATACGCAGTATTTT. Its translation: CASSQTLNTQYF. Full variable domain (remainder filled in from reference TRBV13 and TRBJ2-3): AAGVIQSPRHLIKEKRETATLKCYPIPRHDTVYWYQQGPGQDPQFLISFYEKMQSDKGSIPDRFSAQQFSDYHSELNMSSLELGDSALYFCASSQTLNTQYFGPGTRLTVL.

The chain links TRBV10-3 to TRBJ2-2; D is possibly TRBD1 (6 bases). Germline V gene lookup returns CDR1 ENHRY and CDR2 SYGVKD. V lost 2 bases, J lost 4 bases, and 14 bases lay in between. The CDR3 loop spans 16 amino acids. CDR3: CAISERWDISTGELFF. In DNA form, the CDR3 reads TGTGCCATCAGTGAGCGATGGGACATCTCCACCGGGGAGCTGTTTTTT.

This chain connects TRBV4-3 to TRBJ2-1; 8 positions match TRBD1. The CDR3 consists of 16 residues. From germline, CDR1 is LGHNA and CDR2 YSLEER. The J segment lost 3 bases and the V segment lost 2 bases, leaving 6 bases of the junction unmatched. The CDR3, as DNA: TGCGCCAGCAGCCAACTCGGGACAGGCAACTACAATGAGCAGTTCTTC. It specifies CASSQLGTGNYNEQFF.

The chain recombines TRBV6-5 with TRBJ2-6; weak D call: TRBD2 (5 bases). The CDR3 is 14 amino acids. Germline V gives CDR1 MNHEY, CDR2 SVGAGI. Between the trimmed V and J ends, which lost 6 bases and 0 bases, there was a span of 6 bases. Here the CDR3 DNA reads TGTGCCAGCAGGACTACCTCTGGGGCCAACGTCCTGACTTTC. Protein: CASRTTSGANVLTF.

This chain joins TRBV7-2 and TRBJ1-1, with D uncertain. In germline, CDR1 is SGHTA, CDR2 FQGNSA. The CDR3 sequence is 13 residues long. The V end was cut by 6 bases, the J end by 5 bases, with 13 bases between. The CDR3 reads CASSTTGGTEAFF. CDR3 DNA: TGTGCCAGCAGTACTACGGGCGGGACTGAAGCTTTCTTT.

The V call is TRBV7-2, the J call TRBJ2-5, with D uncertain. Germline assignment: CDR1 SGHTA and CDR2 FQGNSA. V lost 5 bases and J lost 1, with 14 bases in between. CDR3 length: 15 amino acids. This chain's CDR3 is CASSHPPGPQETQYF. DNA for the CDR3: TGTGCCAGCAGCCACCCCCCAGGACCCCAAGAGACCCAGTACTTC.

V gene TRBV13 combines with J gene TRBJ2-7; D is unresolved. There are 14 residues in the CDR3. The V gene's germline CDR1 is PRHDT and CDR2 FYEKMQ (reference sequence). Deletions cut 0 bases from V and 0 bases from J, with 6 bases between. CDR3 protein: CASSLGQSSYEQYF. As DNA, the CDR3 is TGTGCCAGCAGCTTAGGGCAGAGCTCCTACGAGCAGTACTTC.

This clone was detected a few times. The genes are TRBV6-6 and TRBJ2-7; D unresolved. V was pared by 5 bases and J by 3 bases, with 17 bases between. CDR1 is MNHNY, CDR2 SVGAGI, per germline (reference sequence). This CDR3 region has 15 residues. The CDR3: CASSPGPNSFYEQYF. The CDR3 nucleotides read TGTGCCAGCAGTCCTGGTCCCAATTCCTTCTACGAGCAGTACTTC.

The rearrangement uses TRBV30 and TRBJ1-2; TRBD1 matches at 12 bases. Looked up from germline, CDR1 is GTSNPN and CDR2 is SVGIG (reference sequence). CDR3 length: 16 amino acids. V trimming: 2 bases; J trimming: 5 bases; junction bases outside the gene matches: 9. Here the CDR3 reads CAWSKYRDRGQYGYTF. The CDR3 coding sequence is TGTGCCTGGAGTAAATACCGGGACAGGGGGCAATATGGCTACACCTTC. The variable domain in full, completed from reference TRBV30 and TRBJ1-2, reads SQTIHQWPATLVQPVGSPLSLECTVEGTSNPNLYWYRQAAGRGLQLLFYSVGIGQISSEVPQNLSASRPQDRQFILSSKKLLLSDSGFYLCAWSKYRDRGQYGYTFGSGTRLTVV.

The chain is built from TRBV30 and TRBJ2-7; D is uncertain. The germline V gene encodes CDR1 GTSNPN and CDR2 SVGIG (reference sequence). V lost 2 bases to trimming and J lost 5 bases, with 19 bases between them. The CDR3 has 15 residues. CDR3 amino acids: CAWSKTRSGVHEQYF. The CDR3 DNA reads TGTGCCTGGAGTAAAACGCGCTCTGGGGTCCACGAGCAGTACTTC.

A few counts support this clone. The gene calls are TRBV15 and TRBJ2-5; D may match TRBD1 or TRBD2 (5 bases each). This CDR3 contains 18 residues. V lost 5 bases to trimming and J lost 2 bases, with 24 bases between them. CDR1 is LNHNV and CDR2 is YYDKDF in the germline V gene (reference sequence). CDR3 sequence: CATSGGGTRTPRQETQYF. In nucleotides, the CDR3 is TGTGCCACCAGCGGGGGTGGCACGCGTACCCCCCGACAAGAGACCCAGTACTTC.